Below, one T cell receptor beta chain is given with its context. This sample is drawn from a study of shared clonotypes between healthy human individuals. The overall study: For every donor, three CD4 naive, three CD4 memory, two CD8 naive and one CD8 memory plates were used.

CDR1 SGHRS and CDR2 YFSETQ come from the germline V gene. V gave up 7 bases and J gave up 0 bases, with 20 bases separating them. CDR3 length: 16 amino acids. Deep level was the assay's run setting. Study processing details: Because ImmunoSEQ provided only junction sequences with no quality scores, the filtering differed. The data were produced by immunoSEQ multiplex PCR, yet TCRdb's version contains in-frame clones alone and is incomplete. V, J and clone size reflect that table, while D and trimming were determined from the DNA. The data hold roughly 2.2 million clones, with around 90% observed a single time.

The sequencing sample was made of naive CD4+ T cells from PBMCs. The subset: CD45RA+ positively selected. This chain links TRBV5-1 with TRBJ2-7; perhaps D is TRBD1 or TRBD2 (5 bases each). The TCR comes from a young man in good health. Some clones in this sample may be carry-over from other donors' samples. As DNA, the CDR3 is TGCGCCAGCGCCGTGCGACGAGGGGACGCCTCCTACGAGCAGTACTTC. It encodes CASAVRRGDASYEQYF.